This T cell receptor (beta chain) was sequenced during a study of T cells in narcolepsy. Notes on the study in general: Autoreactive clonotypes reportedly recurred in blood of same and different patients, not controls. Autoreactive clone sequences were missing from some blood memory CD4+ repertoires. HCRT-specific and TRIB2-specific autoreactive clonotypes appeared among same-patient CSF and blood CD4+ clonotypes.

Some clones are missing from TCRdb's copy, which holds only in-frame ones; the method was immunoSEQ multiplex PCR. Of about 24,000 clones listed, roughly 64% are singletons. About this clone itself: Antigen unknown.

There are 12 residues in the CDR3. The V segment lost 6 bases and the J segment 11 bases; nucleotides outside the gene matches: 10. Germline CDR1 and CDR2: SGHNT and YYREEE (reference sequence). This sequence originates from a human donor in good health. Sequencing used memory (CD45RA-) CD4+ T cells from blood. The chain couples TRBV5-4 to TRBJ2-5; 7 positions match TRBD1. Here the CDR3 reads CASTKDRSEQYF. CDR3 sequence (DNA): TGTGCCAGCACCAAGGACAGGAGTGAGCAGTACTTC. Full variable domain (remainder filled in from reference TRBV5-4 and TRBJ2-5): ETGVTQSPTHLIKTRGQQVTLRCSSQSGHNTVSWYQQALGQGPQFIFQYYREEENGRGNFPPRFSGLQFPNYSSELNVNALELDDSALYLCASTKDRSEQYFGPGTRLLVL.